Below are 9 T cell receptor beta chains sequenced from a single sample in a study of blood T cell repertoires in COVID-19. Using immunoSEQ multiplex PCR, the repertoire was profiled, and TCRdb retains in-frame clones only, with some absent. This table has a few hundred thousand clones, under 90% appearing once. Sequenced: peripheral blood. These receptors all come from a human donor in a cohort sampled during active COVID-19.

A single count supports this clone. The chain couples TRBV19 to TRBJ2-7, with 8 nucleotides matching TRBD1. J gave up 1 base and V 3 bases, and 2 bases lay outside the gene matches. The CDR3 contains 14 residues. Germline CDR1 is LNHDA and CDR2 is SQIVND (reference sequence). The CDR3, as DNA: TGTGCCAGTAGTATGAGGACAGGGTCCTACGAGCAGTACTTC. Residues: CASSMRTGSYEQYF. Combining the CDR3 with reference TRBV19 and TRBJ2-7 gives the whole variable domain DGGITQSPKYLFRKEGQNVTLSCEQNLNHDAMYWYRQDPGQGLRLIYYSQIVNDFQKGDIAEGYSVSREKKESFPLTVTSAQKNPTAFYLCASSMRTGSYEQYFGPGTRLTVT.

This chain connects TRBV2 to TRBJ1-6; weak D call: TRBD1 (5 bases). The CDR3 spans 17 residues. Germline lookup yields CDR1 SNHLY and CDR2 FYNNEI. The V and J ends lost 7 bases and 3 bases respectively, with 19 bases between them. CDR3 coding DNA: TGTGCCAGCACCGAGGATTCGGGACTGATCTATAATTCACCCCTCCACTTT. It yields the protein CASTEDSGLIYNSPLHF.

The CDR3 reads CATRGQIYGYTF. The CDR3 nucleotides are TGTGCCACCCGAGGACAGATATATGGCTACACCTTC. The rearrangement uses TRBV28 and TRBJ1-2, with a possible D match to TRBD1 (6 bases). Germline V gene lookup returns CDR1 MDHEN and CDR2 SYDVKM. The CDR3 extends over 12 amino acids. Trimming removed 10 bases at V and 5 bases at J, with 14 bases between.

The chain is built from TRBV9 and TRBJ1-3; 9 positions match TRBD1. The germline V gene has CDR1 SGDLS and CDR2 YYNGEE. V gave up 3 bases and J gave up 3 bases; unmatched junction bases: 4. CDR3 length equals 15 residues. The CDR3 bases are TGTGCCAGCAGCGGGGACAGGGATTTTGGAAACACCATATATTTT. It codes for CASSGDRDFGNTIYF.

The chain is built from TRBV3-1 (or the pseudogene TRBV3-2) and TRBJ1-2; D is unresolved. The germline V gene encodes CDR1 LGHDT and CDR2 YNNKEL (reference sequence). CDR3 length: 14 residues. The V gene lost 0 bases and the J gene lost 6 bases, with 11 bases spanning the gap. The CDR3 DNA is TGTGCCAGCAGCCAAGATACTAGTTCCAATGGCTACACCTTC. Protein sequence: CASSQDTSSNGYTF.

The rearrangement uses TRBV19 and TRBJ2-7; 8 bases line up with TRBD1. Trimming at V came to 6 bases and at J to 6 bases, leaving 10 bases not matched to a gene. The length of the CDR3 is 14 residues. Germline CDR1 is LNHDA and CDR2 is SQIVND (reference sequence). CDR3 sequence: CASRPGQGISEQYF. The CDR3 DNA reads TGTGCCAGTAGGCCTGGACAGGGAATCTCCGAGCAGTACTTC.

The sample holds one count of this clone. V and J are TRBV4-1 and TRBJ1-5; 7 nucleotides agree with TRBD1. J gave up 3 bases and V 4 bases, and 6 bases lay outside the gene matches. CDR1 and CDR2 (germline): MGHRA, YSYEKL. The CDR3 sequence is 15 residues long. This CDR3 is CASSPADRDNQPQHF. CDR3 in DNA: TGCGCCAGCAGCCCGGCCGACAGGGACAATCAGCCCCAGCATTTT.

This chain joins TRBV6-5 and TRBJ2-3, with TRBD2 matching 7 bases. There are 16 residues in the CDR3. Trimming removed 2 bases from V and 4 bases from J; junction bases left unmatched: 9. Germline CDR1 MNHEY, CDR2 SVGAGI. CDR3 loop: CASSYNWAGVADTQYF. CDR3 nucleotides: TGTGCCAGCAGTTACAATTGGGCGGGAGTAGCAGATACGCAGTATTTT.

CDR3: CATSGLAGTNEQFF. The CDR3, as DNA: TGTGCCACCTCGGGACTAGCGGGAACCAATGAGCAGTTCTTC. The genes are TRBV19 and TRBJ2-1; TRBD2 agrees at 13 bases. V gave up 10 bases and J gave up 6 bases; unmatched junction bases: 6. The CDR3 has 14 residues. Germline assignment: CDR1 LNHDA and CDR2 SQIVND (reference sequence).